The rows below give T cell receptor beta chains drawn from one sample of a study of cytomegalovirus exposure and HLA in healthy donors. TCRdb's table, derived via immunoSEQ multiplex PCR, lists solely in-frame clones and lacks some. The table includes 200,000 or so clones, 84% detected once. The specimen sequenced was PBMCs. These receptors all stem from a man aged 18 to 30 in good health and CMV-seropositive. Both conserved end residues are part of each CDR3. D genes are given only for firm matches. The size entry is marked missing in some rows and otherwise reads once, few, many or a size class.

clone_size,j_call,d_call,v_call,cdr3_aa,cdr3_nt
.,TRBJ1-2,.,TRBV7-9,CASRSAGFGDYGYTF,TGTGCCAGCCGTTCGGCGGGGTTCGGGGACTATGGCTACACCTTC
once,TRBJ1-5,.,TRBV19,CASYPRGGSNQPQHF,TGTGCCAGTTACCCTCGGGGGGGTAGCAATCAGCCCCAGCATTTT
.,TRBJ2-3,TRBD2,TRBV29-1,CSVEVPSSGPFGTDTQYF,TGCAGCGTTGAAGTCCCTAGTAGCGGGCCATTTGGCACAGATACGCAGTATTTT
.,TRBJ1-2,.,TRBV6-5,CASRPGGGGYTF,TGTGCCAGCAGACCCGGCGGCGGCGGCTACACCTTC
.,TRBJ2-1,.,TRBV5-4,CASSRTILSYNEQFF,TGTGCCAGCAGCCGAACTATCCTCTCCTACAATGAGCAGTTCTTC
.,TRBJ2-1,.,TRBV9,CASSVGPYNEQFF,TGTGCCAGCAGCGTAGGGCCCTACAATGAGCAGTTCTTC
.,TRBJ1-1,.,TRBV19,CASTTPDISMMNTEAFF,TGTGCCAGTACAACACCGGACATCTCCATGATGAACACTGAAGCTTTCTTT
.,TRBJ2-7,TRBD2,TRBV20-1,CSVEGRELNF,TGCAGTGTCGAAGGGCGGGAGCTCAACTTC
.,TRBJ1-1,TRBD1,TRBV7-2,CASSLVARGLVSRDAFF,TGTGCCAGCAGCTTAGTGGCCAGGGGGCTCGTATCCCGTGACGCTTTCTTT
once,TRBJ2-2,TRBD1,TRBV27,CASSQGANTGELFF,TGTGCCAGCAGTCAGGGGGCGAACACCGGGGAGCTGTTTTTT
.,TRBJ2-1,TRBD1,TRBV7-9,CASSRDSYNEQFF,TGTGCCAGCAGCCGGGACAGCTACAATGAGCAGTTCTTC
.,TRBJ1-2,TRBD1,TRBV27,CASSPSQGADGYTF,TGTGCCAGCAGTCCCTCACAGGGGGCGGATGGCTACACCTTC
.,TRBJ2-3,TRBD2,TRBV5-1,CASRGLAGSTDTQYF,TGCGCCAGCAGAGGACTAGCGGGATCCACAGATACGCAGTATTTT
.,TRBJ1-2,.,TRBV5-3,CARSKSPPQGNYGYTF,TGTGCCAGAAGTAAATCCCCTCCACAGGGAAACTATGGCTACACCTTC
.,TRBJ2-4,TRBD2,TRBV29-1,CSVELAGGENIQYF,TGCAGCGTTGAGTTAGCGGGAGGAGAAAACATTCAGTACTTC
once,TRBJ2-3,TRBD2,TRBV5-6,CASSLDSGITDTQYF,TGTGCCAGCAGCTTGGATAGCGGGATAACAGATACGCAGTATTTT
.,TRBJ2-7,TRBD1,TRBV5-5,CASSFSTGLSYEQYF,TGTGCCAGCAGCTTTTCGACAGGGTTAAGCTACGAGCAGTACTTC
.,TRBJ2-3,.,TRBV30,CAWSVLGGSSTDTQYF,TGTGCCTGGAGTGTACTTGGGGGCTCTAGCACAGATACGCAGTATTTT
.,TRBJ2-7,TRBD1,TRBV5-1,CASSLRDSGLEQYF,TGCGCCAGCAGCCTAAGGGACAGTGGGCTGGAGCAGTACTTC
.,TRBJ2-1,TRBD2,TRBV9,CASSIEAGGPYEQFF,TGTGCCAGCAGCATCGAAGCGGGAGGGCCCTATGAGCAGTTCTTC
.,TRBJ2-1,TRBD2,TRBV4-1,CASSQVLGGRMGEQFF,TGCGCCAGCAGCCAAGTGCTGGGCGGGAGGATGGGTGAGCAGTTCTTC
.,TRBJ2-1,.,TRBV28,CASTGSPDNEQFF,TGTGCCAGCACCGGGAGCCCGGACAATGAGCAGTTCTTC
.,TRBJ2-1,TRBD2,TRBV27,CASSLRQPKELAGGHNEQFF,TGTGCCAGCAGTTTAAGACAGCCCAAGGAACTAGCGGGAGGGCACAATGAGCAGTTCTTC
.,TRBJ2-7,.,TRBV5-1,CASSLAGYYEQYF,TGCGCCAGCAGCTTGGCAGGGTACTACGAGCAGTACTTC
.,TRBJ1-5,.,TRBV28,CASSFRGSNQPQHF,TGTGCCAGCAGTTTTCGGGGTAGCAATCAGCCCCAGCATTTT
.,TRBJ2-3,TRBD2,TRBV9,CASSVEVLAGSTDTQYF,TGTGCCAGCAGCGTAGAGGTTCTAGCGGGGAGCACAGATACGCAGTATTTT
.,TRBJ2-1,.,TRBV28,CASSPTWYNEQFF,TGTGCCAGCAGTCCTACGTGGTACAATGAGCAGTTCTTC
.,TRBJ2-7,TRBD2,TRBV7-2,CASSPQPGLASYEQYF,TGTGCCAGCAGCCCCCAACCGGGACTAGCCTCCTACGAGCAGTACTTC
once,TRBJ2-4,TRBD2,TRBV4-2,CASSETSGLNIQYF,TGTGCCAGCAGCGAGACTAGCGGGCTAAACATTCAGTACTTC
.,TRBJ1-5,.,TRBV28,CASSPSGRINQPQHF,TGTGCCAGCAGTCCCAGCGGACGGATTAATCAGCCCCAGCATTTT
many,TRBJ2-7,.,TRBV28,CATQRGIEQYF,TGTGCCACCCAAAGGGGGATCGAGCAGTACTTC
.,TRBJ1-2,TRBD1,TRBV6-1,CASLLWGQSYGYTF,TGTGCCAGTCTCCTTTGGGGACAGTCCTATGGCTACACCTTC
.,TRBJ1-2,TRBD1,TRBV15,CATSRQGQGHYGYTF,TGTGCCACCAGCAGGCAAGGACAGGGCCACTATGGCTACACCTTC
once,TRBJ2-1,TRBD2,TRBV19,CASSPRTSGAGEQFF,TGTGCCAGTAGTCCGAGGACTAGCGGGGCCGGTGAGCAGTTCTTC
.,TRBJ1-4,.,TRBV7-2,CASSRRGREVEKLFF,TGTGCCAGCAGCCGACGAGGGAGGGAGGTGGAAAAACTGTTTTTT
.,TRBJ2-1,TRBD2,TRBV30,CAWSPTRLAGRGNEQFF,TGTGCCTGGAGTCCCACCCGACTAGCGGGACGGGGCAATGAGCAGTTCTTC
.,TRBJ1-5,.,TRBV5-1,CASSLTGNSQPQHF,TGCGCCAGCAGCTTGACAGGGAATAGCCAGCCCCAGCATTTT
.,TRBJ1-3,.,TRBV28,CASSLRASGNTIYF,TGTGCCAGCAGTTTAAGAGCCTCTGGAAACACCATATATTTT
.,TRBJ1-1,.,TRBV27,CASSLKGAEAFF,TGTGCCAGCAGTTTAAAGGGGGCTGAAGCTTTCTTT
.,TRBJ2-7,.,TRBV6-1,CASSVWGGEAPTYEQYF,TGTGCCAGCAGTGTTTGGGGTGGGGAGGCTCCCACCTACGAGCAGTACTTC
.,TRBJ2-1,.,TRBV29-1,CSVEETAGASRNEQFF,TGCAGCGTTGAAGAGACCGCGGGTGCCAGCCGCAATGAGCAGTTCTTC
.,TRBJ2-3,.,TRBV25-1,CASNPTGRDTQYF,TGTGCCAGCAATCCGACAGGCCGAGATACGCAGTATTTT
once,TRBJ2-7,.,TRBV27,CASSLSSATPHGDEQYF,TGTGCCAGCAGTTTATCAAGTGCGACGCCCCACGGGGACGAGCAGTACTTC
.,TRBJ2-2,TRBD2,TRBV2,CASSGRGARTGELFF,TGTGCCAGCAGCGGGCGGGGGGCGCGGACCGGGGAGCTGTTTTTT
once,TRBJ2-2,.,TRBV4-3,CASSQGRSAGELFF,TGCGCCAGCAGCCAGGGGAGGTCGGCCGGGGAGCTGTTTTTT
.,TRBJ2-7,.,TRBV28,CASTVRAPGGEQYF,TGTGCCAGCACGGTCCGGGCCCCCGGGGGCGAGCAGTACTTC
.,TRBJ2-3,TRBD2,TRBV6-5,CASTSGSTDTQYF,TGTGCCAGCACCAGCGGGAGTACAGATACGCAGTATTTT
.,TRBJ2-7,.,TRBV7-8,CASSLARYPYEQYF,TGTGCCAGCAGCTTAGCTCGGTACCCCTACGAGCAGTACTTC
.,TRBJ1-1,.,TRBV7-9,CASSLLGRGVNTEAFF,TGTGCCAGCAGCTTATTGGGGCGGGGAGTTAACACTGAAGCTTTCTTT
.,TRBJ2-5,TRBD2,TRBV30,CAWSPGLAGVETQYF,TGTGCCTGGAGTCCGGGACTAGCGGGAGTAGAGACCCAGTACTTC
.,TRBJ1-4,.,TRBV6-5,CASSQGLVNEKLFF,TGTGCCAGCAGTCAGGGGTTGGTTAATGAAAAACTGTTTTTT
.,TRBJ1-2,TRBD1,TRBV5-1,CASSLDGTVYGYTF,TGCGCCAGCAGCTTGGATGGGACAGTCTATGGCTACACCTTC